The sequence of this TCR beta chain was determined in a study of CD8 T cells in ankylosing spondylitis. A single record per CDR3 protein comes from TCRdb applying MiXCR to the 5' RACE reads. Of some 140,000 distinct CDR3 sequences in the sample, around 6.6% were seen once. This clonotype was found many times. The CDR3 is 15 amino acids. V lost 4 bases and J lost 0, with 15 bases in between. Per the germline V gene, CDR1 is SQVTM and CDR2 is ANQGSEA. The source is a female donor with ankylosing spondylitis or in good health (not recorded which). The chain carries TRBV29-1 and TRBJ2-5, with a possible D match to TRBD2 (6 bases). The specimen was blood, either unsorted or a sorted T cell fraction (not recorded which). The CDR3 here is CSVVGLAENQETQYF. CDR3 in DNA: TGCAGCGTTGTGGGATTAGCGGAAAACCAAGAGACCCAGTACTTC.